This T cell receptor (beta chain) was recorded in a study of Ad26.COV2.S vaccination and SARS-CoV-2 variants. Treatment of the sample: 15 to 20 received Ad26.COV2.S at low or high dose, single or two shots; several received placebo; per-sample allocation not given. The samples date from day 63 after the first vaccine or placebo injection. Trimming removed 0 bases at V and 6 bases at J, with 11 bases between. Germline CDR1 is SQVTM and CDR2 is ANQGSEA. This CDR3 region has 14 residues. Clones were sequenced by immunoSEQ multiplex PCR, and TCRdb holds only the in-frame ones, with some missing. In the table there are about 350,000 clones, less than 90% of which are singletons.

This specimen consisted of peripheral blood, obtained in a trial of Ad26.COV2.S vaccine versus placebo. The TCR was taken from a person aged 18 to 59 who received the Ad26.COV2.S COVID-19 vaccine or a placebo. The chain couples TRBV29-1 to TRBJ2-2; the D is unclear. CDR3 in amino acids: CSVEDTGIPGELFF. CDR3 DNA: TGCAGCGTTGAAGATACGGGCATTCCCGGGGAGCTGTTTTTT.